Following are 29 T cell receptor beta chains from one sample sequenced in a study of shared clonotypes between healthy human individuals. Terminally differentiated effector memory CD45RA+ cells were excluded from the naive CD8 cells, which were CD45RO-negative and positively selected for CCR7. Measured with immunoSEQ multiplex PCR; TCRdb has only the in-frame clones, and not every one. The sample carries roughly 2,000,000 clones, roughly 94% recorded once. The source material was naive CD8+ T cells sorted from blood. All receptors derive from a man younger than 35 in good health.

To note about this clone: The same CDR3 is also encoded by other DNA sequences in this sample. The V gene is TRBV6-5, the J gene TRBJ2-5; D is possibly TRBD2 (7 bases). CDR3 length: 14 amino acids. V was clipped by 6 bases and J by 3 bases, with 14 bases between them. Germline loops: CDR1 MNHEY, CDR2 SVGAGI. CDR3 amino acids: CASSPLGGEETQYF. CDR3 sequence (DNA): TGTGCCAGCAGCCCCCTAGGGGGGGAAGAGACCCAGTACTTC.

The CDR3 nucleotides read TGTGCCAGCAGTGAAGCCGGACCTGAGGGGGAAAAACTGTTTTTT. Amino acid sequence: CASSEAGPEGEKLFF. The chain employs TRBV2 and TRBJ1-4, with D possibly being TRBD1 (5 bases). The CDR3 is 15 residues long. The V and J ends lost 0 bases and 8 bases respectively, with 13 bases between them. The germline V gene encodes CDR1 SNHLY and CDR2 FYNNEI.

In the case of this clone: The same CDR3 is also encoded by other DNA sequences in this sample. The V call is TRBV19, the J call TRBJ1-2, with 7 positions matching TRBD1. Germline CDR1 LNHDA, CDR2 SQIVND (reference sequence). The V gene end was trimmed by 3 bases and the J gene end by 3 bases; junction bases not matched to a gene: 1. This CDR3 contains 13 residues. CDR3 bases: TGTGCCAGTAGTATCGGGACAGACTATGGCTACACCTTC. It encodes CASSIGTDYGYTF.

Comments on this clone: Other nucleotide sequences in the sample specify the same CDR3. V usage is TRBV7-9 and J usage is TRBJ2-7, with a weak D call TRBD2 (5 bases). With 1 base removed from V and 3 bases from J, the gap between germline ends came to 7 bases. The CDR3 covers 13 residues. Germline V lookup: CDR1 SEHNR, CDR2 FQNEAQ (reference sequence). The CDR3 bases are TGTGCCAGCAGCTTAGGGGCGGGCTACGAGCAGTACTTC. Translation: CASSLGAGYEQYF.

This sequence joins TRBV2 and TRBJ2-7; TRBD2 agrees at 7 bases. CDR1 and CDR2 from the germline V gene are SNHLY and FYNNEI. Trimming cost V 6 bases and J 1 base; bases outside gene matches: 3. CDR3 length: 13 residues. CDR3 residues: CASRGGTSYEQYF. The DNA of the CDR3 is TGTGCCAGCAGGGGAGGGACTTCCTACGAGCAGTACTTC.

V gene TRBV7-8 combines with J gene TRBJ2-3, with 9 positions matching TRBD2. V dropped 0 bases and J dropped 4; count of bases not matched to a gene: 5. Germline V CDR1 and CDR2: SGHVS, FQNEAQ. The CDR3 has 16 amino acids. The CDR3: CASSLALAGLPDTQYF. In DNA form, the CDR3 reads TGTGCCAGCAGCTTAGCACTAGCGGGCCTGCCAGATACGCAGTATTTT.

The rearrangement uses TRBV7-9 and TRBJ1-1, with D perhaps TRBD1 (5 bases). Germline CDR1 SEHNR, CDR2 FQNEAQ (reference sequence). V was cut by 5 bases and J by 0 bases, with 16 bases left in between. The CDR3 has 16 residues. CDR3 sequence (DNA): TGTGCCAGCAGCCCCCCCCGGCCAGGGTTGAACACTGAAGCTTTCTTT. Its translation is CASSPPRPGLNTEAFF. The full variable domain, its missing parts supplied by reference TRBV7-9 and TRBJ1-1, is DTGVSQNPRHKITKRGQNVTFRCDPISEHNRLYWYRQTLGQGPEFLTYFQNEAQLEKSRLLSDRFSAERPKGSFSTLEIQRTEQGDSAMYLCASSPPRPGLNTEAFFGQGTRLTVV.

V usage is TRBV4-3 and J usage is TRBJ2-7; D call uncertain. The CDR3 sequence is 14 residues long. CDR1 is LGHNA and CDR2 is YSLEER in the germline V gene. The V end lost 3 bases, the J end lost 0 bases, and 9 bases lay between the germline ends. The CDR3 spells CASSQGITSYEQYF. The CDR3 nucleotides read TGCGCCAGCAGCCAGGGTATTACCTCCTACGAGCAGTACTTC.

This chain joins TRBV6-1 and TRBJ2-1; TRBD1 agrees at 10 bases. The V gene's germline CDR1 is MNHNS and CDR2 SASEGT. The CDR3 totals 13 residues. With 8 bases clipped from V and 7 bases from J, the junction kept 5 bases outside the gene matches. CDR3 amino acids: CASRDRGLNEQFF. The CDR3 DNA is TGTGCCAGCCGAGACAGGGGGCTAAATGAGCAGTTCTTC.

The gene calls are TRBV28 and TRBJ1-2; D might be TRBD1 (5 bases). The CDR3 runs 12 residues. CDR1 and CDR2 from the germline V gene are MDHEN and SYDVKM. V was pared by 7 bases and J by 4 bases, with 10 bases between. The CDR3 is CASTWGGYGYTF. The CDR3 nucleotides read TGTGCCAGCACGTGGGGGGGCTATGGCTACACCTTC.

The CDR3 protein is CASSTEIGTEAFF. CDR3 DNA sequence: TGTGCCAGCAGCACCGAGATAGGCACTGAAGCTTTCTTT. The rearrangement uses TRBV9 and TRBJ1-1; D not resolved. Germline assignment: CDR1 SGDLS and CDR2 YYNGEE. This CDR3 has 13 residues. With 4 bases removed from V and 4 bases from J, the gap between germline ends came to 11 bases.

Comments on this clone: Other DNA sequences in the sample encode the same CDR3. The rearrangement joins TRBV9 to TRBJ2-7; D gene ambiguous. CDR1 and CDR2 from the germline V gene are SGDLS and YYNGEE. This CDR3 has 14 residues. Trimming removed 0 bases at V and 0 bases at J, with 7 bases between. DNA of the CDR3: TGTGCCAGCAGCGTAGAGGGCGGCTCCTACGAGCAGTACTTC. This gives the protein CASSVEGGSYEQYF. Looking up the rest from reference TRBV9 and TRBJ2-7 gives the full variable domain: DSGVTQTPKHLITATGQRVTLRCSPRSGDLSVYWYQQSLDQGLQFLIQYYNGEERAKGNILERFSAQQFPDLHSELNLSSLELGDSALYFCASSVEGGSYEQYFGPGTRLTVT.

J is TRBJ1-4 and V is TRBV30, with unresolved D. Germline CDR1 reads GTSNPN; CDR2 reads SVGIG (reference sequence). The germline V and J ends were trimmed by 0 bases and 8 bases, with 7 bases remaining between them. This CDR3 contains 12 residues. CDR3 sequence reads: CAWSVQSEKLFF. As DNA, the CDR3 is TGTGCCTGGAGTGTACAATCGGAAAAACTGTTTTTT.

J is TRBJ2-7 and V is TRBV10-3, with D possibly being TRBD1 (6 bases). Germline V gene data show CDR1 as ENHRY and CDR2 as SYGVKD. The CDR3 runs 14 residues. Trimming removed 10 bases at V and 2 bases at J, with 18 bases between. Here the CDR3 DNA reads TGTGCCACCCTCGGACAGACACTAACCTACGAGCAGTACTTC. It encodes CATLGQTLTYEQYF.

The CDR3 spells CASSFIGPENTGELFF. In nucleotides, the CDR3 is TGTGCCAGCAGTTTCATAGGGCCCGAGAACACCGGGGAGCTGTTTTTT. The V gene is TRBV27, the J gene TRBJ2-2; D ambiguous. Germline CDR1 is MNHEY and CDR2 is SMNVEV (reference sequence). Deletions cut 3 bases from V and 1 base from J, with 12 bases between. This CDR3 region has 16 residues.

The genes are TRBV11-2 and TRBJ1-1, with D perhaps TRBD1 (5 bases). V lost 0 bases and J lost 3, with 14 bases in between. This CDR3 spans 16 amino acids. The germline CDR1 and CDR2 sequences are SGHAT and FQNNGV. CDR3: CASSLDLPGTHTEAFF. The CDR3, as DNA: TGTGCCAGCAGCTTAGATTTACCAGGGACGCACACTGAAGCTTTCTTT. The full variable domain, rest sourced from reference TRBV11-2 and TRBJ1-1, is EAGVAQSPRYKIIEKRQSVAFWCNPISGHATLYWYQQILGQGPKLLIQFQNNGVVDDSQLPKDRFSAERLKGVDSTLKIQPAKLEDSAVYLCASSLDLPGTHTEAFFGQGTRLTVV.

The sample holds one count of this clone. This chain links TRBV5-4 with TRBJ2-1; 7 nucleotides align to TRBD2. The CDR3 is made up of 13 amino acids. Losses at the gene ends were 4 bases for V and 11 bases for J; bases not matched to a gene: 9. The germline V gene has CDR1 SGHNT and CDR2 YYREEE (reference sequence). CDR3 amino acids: CASSTFLAEKQFF. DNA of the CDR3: TGTGCCAGCAGCACCTTCCTAGCGGAAAAGCAGTTCTTC.

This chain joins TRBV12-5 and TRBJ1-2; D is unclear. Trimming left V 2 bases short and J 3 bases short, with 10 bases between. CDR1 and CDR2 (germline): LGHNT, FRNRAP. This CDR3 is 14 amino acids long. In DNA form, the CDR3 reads TGTGCTAGTGGTTTGACACGGGCAGACTATGGCTACACCTTC. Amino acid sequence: CASGLTRADYGYTF.

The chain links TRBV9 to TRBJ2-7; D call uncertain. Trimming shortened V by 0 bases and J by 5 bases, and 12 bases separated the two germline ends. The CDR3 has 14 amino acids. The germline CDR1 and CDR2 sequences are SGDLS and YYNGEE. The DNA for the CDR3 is TGTGCCAGCAGCGTAGTCGGCGGTTCGGACGAGCAGTACTTC. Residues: CASSVVGGSDEQYF.

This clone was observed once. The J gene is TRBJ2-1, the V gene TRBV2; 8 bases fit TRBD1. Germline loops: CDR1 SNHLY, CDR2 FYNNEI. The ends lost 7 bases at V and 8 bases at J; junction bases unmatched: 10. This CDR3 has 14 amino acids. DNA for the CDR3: TGTGCCAGCAAAAGGCAGGGGGCGGTCGATGAGCAGTTCTTC. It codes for CASKRQGAVDEQFF.

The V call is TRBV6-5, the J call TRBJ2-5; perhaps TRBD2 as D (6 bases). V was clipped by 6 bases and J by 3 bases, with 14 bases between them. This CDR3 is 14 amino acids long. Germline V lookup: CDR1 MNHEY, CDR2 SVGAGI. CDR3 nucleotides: TGTGCCAGCAGCCCGGGGGTAACAGAAGAGACCCAGTACTTC. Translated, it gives CASSPGVTEETQYF.

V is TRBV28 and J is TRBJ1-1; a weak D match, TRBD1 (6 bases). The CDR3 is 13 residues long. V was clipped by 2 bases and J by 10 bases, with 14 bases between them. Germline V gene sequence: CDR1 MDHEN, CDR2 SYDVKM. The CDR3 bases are TGTGCCAGCAGTTTAGAGGGTAGGGGGAGAGCTTTCTTT. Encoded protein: CASSLEGRGRAFF.

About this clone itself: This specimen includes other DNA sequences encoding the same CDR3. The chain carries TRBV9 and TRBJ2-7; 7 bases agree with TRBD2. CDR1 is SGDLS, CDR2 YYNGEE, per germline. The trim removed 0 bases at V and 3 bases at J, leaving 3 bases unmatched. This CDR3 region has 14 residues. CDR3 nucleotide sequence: TGTGCCAGCAGCGTAGGGGCTAGCGGCTACGAGCAGTACTTC. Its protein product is CASSVGASGYEQYF. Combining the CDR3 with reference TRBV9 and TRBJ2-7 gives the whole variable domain DSGVTQTPKHLITATGQRVTLRCSPRSGDLSVYWYQQSLDQGLQFLIQYYNGEERAKGNILERFSAQQFPDLHSELNLSSLELGDSALYFCASSVGASGYEQYFGPGTRLTVT.

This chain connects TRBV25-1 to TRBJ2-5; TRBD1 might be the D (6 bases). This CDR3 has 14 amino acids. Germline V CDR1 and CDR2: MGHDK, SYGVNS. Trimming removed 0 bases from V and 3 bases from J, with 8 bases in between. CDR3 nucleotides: TGTGCCAGCAGTGAATATGAGGGGGAAGAGACCCAGTACTTC. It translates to CASSEYEGEETQYF.

The chain's CDR3 is CATSRVFLAGVEDTQYF. The CDR3 coding sequence is TGTGCCACCAGCAGAGTTTTTCTAGCGGGAGTTGAAGATACGCAGTATTTT. The chain joins TRBV15 to TRBJ2-3; 10 nucleotides line up with TRBD2. The length of the CDR3 is 17 residues. Germline V gives CDR1 LNHNV, CDR2 YYDKDF (reference sequence). V shed 1 base and J 5 bases; nucleotides not matched to a gene: 9.

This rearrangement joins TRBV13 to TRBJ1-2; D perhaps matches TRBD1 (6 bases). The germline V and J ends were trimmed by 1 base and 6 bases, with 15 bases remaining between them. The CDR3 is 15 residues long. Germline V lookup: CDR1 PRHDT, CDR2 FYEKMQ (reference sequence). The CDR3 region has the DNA TGTGCCAGCAGCTTAGCGGGTAACAGGGAGGATGGCTACACCTTC. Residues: CASSLAGNREDGYTF.

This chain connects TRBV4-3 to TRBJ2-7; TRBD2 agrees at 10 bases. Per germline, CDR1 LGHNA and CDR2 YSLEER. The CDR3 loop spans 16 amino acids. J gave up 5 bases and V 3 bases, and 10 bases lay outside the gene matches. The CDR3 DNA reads TGCGCCAGCAGCCATTCGCCGGGACTAGCGATTCACGAGCAGTACTTC. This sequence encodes CASSHSPGLAIHEQYF.

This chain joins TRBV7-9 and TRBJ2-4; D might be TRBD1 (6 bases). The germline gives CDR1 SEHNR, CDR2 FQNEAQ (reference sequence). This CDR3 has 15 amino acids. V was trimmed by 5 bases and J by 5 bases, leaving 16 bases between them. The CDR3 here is CASSTRTEGENIQYF. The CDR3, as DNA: TGTGCCAGCAGCACCCGGACAGAAGGGGAAAACATTCAGTACTTC.

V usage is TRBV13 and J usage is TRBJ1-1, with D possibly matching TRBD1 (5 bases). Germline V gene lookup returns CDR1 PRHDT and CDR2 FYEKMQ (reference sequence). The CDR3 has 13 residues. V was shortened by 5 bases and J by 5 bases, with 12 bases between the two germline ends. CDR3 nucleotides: TGTGCCAGCAGCCCGGGACTGTTTACTGAAGCTTTCTTT. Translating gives CASSPGLFTEAFF. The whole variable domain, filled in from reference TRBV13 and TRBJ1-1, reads AAGVIQSPRHLIKEKRETATLKCYPIPRHDTVYWYQQGPGQDPQFLISFYEKMQSDKGSIPDRFSAQQFSDYHSELNMSSLELGDSALYFCASSPGLFTEAFFGQGTRLTVV.